A single sample is the source of the 4 T cell receptor beta chains below, sequenced in a study of blood T cell repertoires in COVID-19. Using immunoSEQ multiplex PCR, the repertoire was profiled, and TCRdb retains in-frame clones only, with some absent. The table lists some 200,000 clones, 75% to 90% of them singletons. Sequencing was performed on peripheral blood. These TCRs come from a woman between 55 and 75 years old with acute or convalescent COVID-19.

This sequence joins TRBV6-5 and TRBJ2-1; D may be TRBD2 (5 bases). In germline, CDR1 is MNHEY, CDR2 SVGAGI. V lost 7 bases and J 5 bases, leaving 6 bases between the germline ends. This CDR3 is 11 amino acids long. In DNA, the CDR3 is TGTGCCAGCATAGCGAACAATGAGCAGTTCTTC. It is translated as CASIANNEQFF.

The chain has TRBV5-1 and TRBJ1-5; D is perhaps TRBD1 (5 bases). The V and J ends lost 0 bases and 2 bases respectively, with 12 bases between them. Per the germline V gene, CDR1 is SGHRS and CDR2 is YFSETQ. CDR3 size: 16 residues. CDR3 amino acids: CASSLGGGGGNQPQHF. The DNA for the CDR3 is TGCGCCAGCAGCTTGGGTGGCGGAGGGGGCAATCAGCCCCAGCATTTT.

This chain connects TRBV7-9 to TRBJ1-1; D gene unclear. Germline V gene data show CDR1 as SEHNR and CDR2 as FQNEAQ (reference sequence). The CDR3 length is 15 residues. V lost 2 bases and J 4 bases, leaving 14 bases between the germline ends. In nucleotides, the CDR3 is TGTGCCAGCAGCTTAAAGGACGGGGAGGGCACTGAAGCTTTCTTT. The encoded protein is CASSLKDGEGTEAFF.

The CDR3 region is CAWRGLSYEQYF. The DNA of the CDR3 is TGTGCCTGGAGGGGGCTTTCCTACGAGCAGTACTTC. The chain employs TRBV30 and TRBJ2-7, with D perhaps matching TRBD1 (5 bases). The CDR3 contains 12 residues. The germline V and J ends were trimmed by 3 bases and 1 base, with 7 bases remaining between them. Germline-derived CDR1 and CDR2 are GTSNPN and SVGIG (reference sequence).